There are many counts of the clone carrying this T cell receptor (beta chain). What it binds is unknown. This entry belongs to a study of Graves' ophthalmopathy and Graves' hyperthyroidism. Notes on the study in general: Sensitivity reached 87.88% and specificity roughly 76% for a 13-signature model separating ophthalmopathy from stable hyperthyroidism. Blood contained most expanded thyroid clonotypes exceeding 0.001 frequency.

Only newly diagnosed hyperthyroidism patients aged 18 to 65, with under 2 months' duration, were enrolled. As diagnostic evidence, clinical symptoms, serum thyroxine, TRAb, thyroid ultrasound and orbital computed tomography were relied upon. J was trimmed by 2 bases and V by 4 bases; bases with no gene match: 7. This CDR3 spans 16 amino acids. Germline loops: CDR1 SNHLY, CDR2 FYNNEI. Amplified material comprised TCR beta CDR3 regions derived from RNA transcripts. Second-round multiplex PCR came after a first-round RT-PCR that employed HTBI primers. TCRdb re-analysed the multiplex PCR reads in MiXCR, keeping a single row per CDR3 protein. The sample holds a few hundred thousand distinct CDR3 sequences, 39% seen once.

Sequenced: peripheral blood or thyroid tissue (not recorded which). The receptor comes from an adult man with Graves' hyperthyroidism. The chain uses TRBV2 and TRBJ1-5; TRBD1 matches at 8 bases. The CDR3 sequence: CASSGLQGVRNQPQHF. The CDR3 DNA reads as TGTGCCAGCAGTGGGTTACAGGGGGTCCGCAATCAGCCCCAGCATTTT.